This T cell receptor beta chain was captured by sequencing in a study of shared clonotypes between healthy human individuals. Study context: There were three CD4 naive, three CD4 memory, two CD8 naive and one CD8 memory plates per donor. Study results and caveats: Clonotypes which were not shared had lower generation probabilities than clonotypes that all four donors shared.

This clone was observed a handful of times. Its matching antigen is unknown. Germline V gene lookup returns CDR1 SGHAT and CDR2 FQNNGV. CDR3 size: 16 residues. With V trimmed by 6 bases and J by 4 bases, 10 bases remained unmatched. Each replicate PCR on the sorted subsets used about 0.2 ug DNA (around 30,000 T cell genomes). Under the authors' procedure: Quality scores were absent from the junction-only immunoSEQ sequences, so filtering differed. TCRdb keeps only in-frame clones here, not all; method: immunoSEQ multiplex PCR. That table gives V, J and clone size, and the DNA gave D and trimming. The sample holds 650,000 to 750,000 clones, approximately 75% seen once.

V and J are TRBV11-2 and TRBJ2-2; TRBD1 aligns across 8 bases. Sample: memory CD4+ T cells sorted from blood. The subset denotes: CD45RA-negative fraction. This receptor was taken from a woman in her twenties or thirties in good health. The CDR3 loop reads CASRLRTGFRTGELFF. The CDR3 coding sequence is TGTGCCAGCAGGCTAAGGACAGGGTTTCGCACCGGGGAGCTGTTTTTT.